These T cell receptor beta chains were read from a single sample in a study of technical replicates of blood from a handful of donors. Sequencing was performed with immunoSEQ multiplex PCR; in TCRdb, only in-frame clones are kept and a portion is missing. The sample lists fewer than 90,000 clones; 92% were seen once. The material sequenced was T cells isolated from PBMCs. These receptors came from a human donor in good health. The CDR3 runs from the conserved cysteine through the conserved F or W.

J gene | V gene | CDR3 protein
TRBJ2-7 | TRBV7-6 | CASSLGPGNGQYF
TRBJ1-1 | TRBV27 | CASTFEGSITEAFF
TRBJ2-1 | TRBV6-1 | CASSEGSPYNEQFF
TRBJ2-7 | TRBV4-1 | CASSPVRAGEQYF
TRBJ2-3 | TRBV5-8 | CASNSALSTDTQYF
TRBJ2-7 | TRBV28 | CASTGGTLYYEQYF
TRBJ2-2 | TRBV9 | CASAIHTGELFF
TRBJ2-2 | TRBV5-1 | CASSLDLDRPNTGELFF
TRBJ1-1 | TRBV29-1 | CSASTGAEAFF
TRBJ1-2 | TRBV6-5 | CASSQQQGGYGYTF
TRBJ2-1 | TRBV4-1 | CASSQGPVVAGPYNEQFF
TRBJ1-2 | TRBV4-1 | CASSQSEAGGTNYGYTF
TRBJ2-5 | TRBV20-1 | CSAQLQETQYF
TRBJ1-3 | TRBV18 | CASSTPTGVSGNTIYF
TRBJ1-1 | TRBV10-3 | CATQHLNTEAFF
TRBJ1-2 | TRBV4-2 | CASSQAGVGYTF
TRBJ1-2 | TRBV28 | CASSLGVGTGPYGYTF
TRBJ2-5 | TRBV11-3 | CASKPSGLQETQYF
TRBJ2-7 | TRBV7-6 | CASSDTLAGRYEQYF
TRBJ1-4 | TRBV29-1 | CSASPGINEKLFF
TRBJ1-4 | TRBV2 | CASSEDSTNEKLFF
TRBJ2-3 | TRBV4-3 | CASSQLAGATDTQYF
TRBJ1-3 | TRBV6-5 | CASSYTSQGVGNTIYF
TRBJ2-7 | TRBV5-8 | CASSPGTGSYEQYF
TRBJ2-6 | TRBV5-1 | CASSLYGTGISGANVLTF
TRBJ1-5 | TRBV7-8 | CASSFGDRGQPQHF
TRBJ2-5 | TRBV5-4 | CASSRGTSGRAQETQYF
TRBJ2-2 | TRBV19 | CASRSGTSYGELFF
TRBJ1-2 | TRBV6-5 | CASSSPGLYGYTF
TRBJ2-7 | TRBV28 | CASSLDPRNSYEQYF
TRBJ1-2 | TRBV6-5 | CASSWAGDYGYTF
TRBJ2-7 | TRBV2 | CASVQGAWNDYEQYF
TRBJ2-3 | TRBV14 | CASSLHPRDTQYF
TRBJ2-1 | TRBV4-2 | CASSQLTSGRVDEQFF
TRBJ2-1 | TRBV11-3 | CASSHTDIDEQFF
TRBJ1-1 | TRBV6-5 | CASSYSEAAEAFF
TRBJ1-4 | TRBV6-5 | CASSSDEKLFF
TRBJ2-7 | TRBV5-1 | CASSLVLAGGLNEQYF
TRBJ1-2 | TRBV18 | CASSPRDRVLDYGYTF
TRBJ1-1 | TRBV5-4 | CASSLGQGFTEAFF
TRBJ2-7 | TRBV15 | CATSRGQVLDEQYF
TRBJ2-7 | TRBV6-5 | CASSYQQGAFLYEQYF
TRBJ1-5 | TRBV10-3 | CAITGQVDQPQHF
TRBJ1-4 | TRBV30 | CACYGPHGTNEKLFF
TRBJ1-2 | TRBV7-9 | CASSLSVRQGLSYGYTF
TRBJ1-5 | TRBV6-6 | CASSYLAGNQPQHF
TRBJ2-7 | TRBV7-2 | CASSLLAETYEQYF
TRBJ2-7 | TRBV18 | CASFPGQGTYEQYF
TRBJ2-2 | TRBV18 | CASSPAASGVGELFF
TRBJ2-7 | TRBV10-3 | CAISELSGRAQYEQYF
TRBJ2-1 | TRBV10-2 | CASSESKRTVYNEQFF
TRBJ1-5 | TRBV6-5 | CASSINLDEPQHF
TRBJ2-3 | TRBV5-1 | CASSLDGLRTDTQYF
TRBJ2-6 | TRBV15 | CATSTLGQGKTGANVLTF
TRBJ1-2 | TRBV6-5 | CASRYWTGDGYTF
TRBJ1-2 | TRBV19 | CASSIIPDRGGYTF
TRBJ2-7 | TRBV7-6 | CASSAGTGSYEQYF
TRBJ2-6 | TRBV15 | CATSSGLSGANVLTF
TRBJ2-1 | TRBV6-1 | CASSLAGRYNEQFF